These T cell receptor beta chains were read from a single sample in a study of cytomegalovirus exposure and HLA in healthy donors. The assay was immunoSEQ multiplex PCR, and TCRdb's table has in-frame clones only and misses some. The repertoire includes approximately 130,000 clones, about four fifths of them detected once, and approximately 1.1% sits in the top ten. Sequenced: PBMCs. These receptors all stem from a male donor in good health and CMV-seronegative. CDR3s include the opening cysteine and the closing phenylalanine or tryptophan. The order of the fields is clone size, D gene, J gene, V gene, CDR3 DNA, CDR3 protein. The D gene is left open where the match is weak. The size of a clone is reported for some rows only, either as once, few or many, or as a class for expanded clones.

-,-,TRBJ2-1,TRBV6-5,TGTGCCAGCAGTTATTTGCAGGGAAATGAGCAGTTCTTC,CASSYLQGNEQFF
-,-,TRBJ1-5,TRBV18,TGTGCCAGCTCACCATCCGGTCCTCGGGGTGGGCAGCCCCAGCATTTT,CASSPSGPRGGQPQHF
once,-,TRBJ1-5,TRBV7-8,TGTGCCAGCAGCTTGATGAAGGGGAGCAATCAGCCCCAGCATTTT,CASSLMKGSNQPQHF
-,TRBD2,TRBJ2-2,TRBV5-1,TGCGCCAGCAGCTGGACTAGCGGGGGGGCCGAGGCCGGGGAGCTGTTTTTT,CASSWTSGGAEAGELFF
-,-,TRBJ1-2,TRBV10-3,TGTGCCGCCAGGGCGGACGTTAACTATGGCTACACCTTC,CAARADVNYGYTF
-,-,TRBJ1-6,TRBV19,TGTGCCAGTAGTATGCAGGGGTTTTATAATTCACCCCTCCACTTT,CASSMQGFYNSPLHF
-,-,TRBJ2-7,TRBV6-5,TGTGCCAGCAGTTACGCAGGGGCTCGGCCCTACGAGCAGTACTTC,CASSYAGARPYEQYF
once,-,TRBJ2-3,TRBV6-6,TGTGCCAGCAGTTACCTCTTCCTAGATACGCAGTATTTT,CASSYLFLDTQYF
-,-,TRBJ2-1,TRBV19,TGTGCCAGTAGTATTGTCCTTTACAATGAGCAGTTCTTC,CASSIVLYNEQFF
-,-,TRBJ1-6,TRBV19,TGTGCCAGTAGTATGCTTCAAGTTAGCTCCTATAATTCACCCCTCCACTTT,CASSMLQVSSYNSPLHF
-,-,TRBJ2-1,TRBV7-2,TGTGCCAGCACCTCAATTGTAGTCACCTACAATGAGCAGTTCTTC,CASTSIVVTYNEQFF